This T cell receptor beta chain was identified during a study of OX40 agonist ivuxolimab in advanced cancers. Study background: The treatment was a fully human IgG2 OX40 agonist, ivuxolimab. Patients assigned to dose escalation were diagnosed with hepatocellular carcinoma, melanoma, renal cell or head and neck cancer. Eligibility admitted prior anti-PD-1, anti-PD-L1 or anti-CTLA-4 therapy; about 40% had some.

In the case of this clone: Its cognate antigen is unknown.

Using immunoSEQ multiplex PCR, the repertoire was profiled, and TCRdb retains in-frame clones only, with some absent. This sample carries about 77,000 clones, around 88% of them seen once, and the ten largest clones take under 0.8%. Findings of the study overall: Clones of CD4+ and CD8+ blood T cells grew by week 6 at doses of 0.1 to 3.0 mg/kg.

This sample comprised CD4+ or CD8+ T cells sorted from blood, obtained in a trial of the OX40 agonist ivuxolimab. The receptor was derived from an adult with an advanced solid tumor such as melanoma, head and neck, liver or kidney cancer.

The CDR3 is CASSLSAGGNNEQFF. CDR3 sequence (DNA): TGTGCCAGCAGCTTATCAGCGGGAGGTAACAATGAGCAGTTCTTC. The chain has TRBV7-2 and TRBJ2-1, with 9 bases matching TRBD2. CDR1 SGHTA and CDR2 FQGNSA come from the germline V gene. This CDR3 contains 15 residues. Trimming at V came to 2 bases and at J to 5 bases, leaving 4 bases not matched to a gene.